This TCR beta chain originates from a study of CD8+ T cells in alopecia areata. Study-level findings and limits: Researchers report lesional scalp, most notably alopecia totalis/universalis, outstripped normal scalp in clonality.

As the sequencing template, cDNA was produced by extracting RNA and reverse transcribing it. Sequencing was performed with immunoSEQ multiplex PCR; in TCRdb, only in-frame clones are kept and a portion is missing. The top ten clones hold over 0.75% of a sample with 140,000 or so clones, around 51% of them seen once. This CDR3 is built from 12 residues. Trimming stripped 4 bases from V and 2 bases from J, with 6 bases between. Germline lookup yields CDR1 SQVTM and CDR2 ANQGSEA. On this clone itself: What it binds is unknown.

The origin of this receptor is a human donor with alopecia areata. The chain carries TRBV29-1 and TRBJ1-5; D unresolved. The specimen comprised CD4+ T cells sorted from blood, sampled at week 0. The CDR3: CSVGSGNQPQHF. CDR3 sequence (DNA): TGCAGCGTTGGCTCCGGCAATCAGCCCCAGCATTTT.